The TCR beta chain described here comes from a study of T cell responses to AZD1222 COVID-19 vaccine. General study results and limits: The study reported that nearly half of spike-specific TCRs target unmutated variant regions. Baseline testing showed seropositivity in only a handful of AZD1222 recipients. Compared with day 0, the breadth and depth of the Spike-specific TCR repertoire rose significantly after two doses of AZD1222. The sample set comprised mostly white British donors with more females, and clonal diversity was possibly underestimated.

A note on this clone: No antigen is known for it. At one of its ends the junction is not consistent with the germline gene, which may arise from a read error.

Germline lookup yields CDR1 SGDLS and CDR2 YYNGEE. The CDR3 has 15 amino acids. Profiling relied on immunoSEQ multiplex PCR, and the TCRdb table lists in-frame clones only, not all of them. The table lists 95,000 to 150,000 clones, about nine tenths of them singletons. This clonotype was sampled from an adult who received the AZD1222 COVID-19 vaccine. The chain uses TRBV9 and TRBJ2-1; TRBD1 matches 7 bases. The source was peripheral blood, collected 28 days after the second AZD1222 dose. The DNA for the CDR3 is TGTGCCAGCAGCGGACGGGACAGTAGGTCCAATGAGCGGTTCTTC. Its translation is CASSGRDSRSNERFF.